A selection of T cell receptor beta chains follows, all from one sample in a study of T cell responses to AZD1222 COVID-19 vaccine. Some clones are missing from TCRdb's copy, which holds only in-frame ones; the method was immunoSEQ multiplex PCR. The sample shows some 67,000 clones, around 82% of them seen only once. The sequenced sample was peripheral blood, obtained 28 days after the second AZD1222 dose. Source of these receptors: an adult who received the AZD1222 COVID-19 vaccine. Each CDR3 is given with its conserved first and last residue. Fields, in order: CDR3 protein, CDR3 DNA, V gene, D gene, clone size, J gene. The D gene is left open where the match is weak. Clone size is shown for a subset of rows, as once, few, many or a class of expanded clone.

CDR3aa: CASSRPPTGGQTQYF
CDR3nt: TGTGCCAGCAGCCGCCCCCCGACGGGGGGACAGACCCAGTACTTC
v_gene: TRBV6-5
d_gene: TRBD2
abundance: NA
j_gene: TRBJ2-5

CDR3aa: CASSIDRGNSPLHF
CDR3nt: TGTGCCAGCAGTATCGACAGGGGTAATTCACCCCTCCACTTT
v_gene: TRBV6-5
d_gene: TRBD1
abundance: once
j_gene: TRBJ1-6

CDR3aa: CASSLRVQGAGIYGYTF
CDR3nt: TGTGCCAGCAGCTTAAGGGTTCAGGGGGCAGGAATCTATGGCTACACCTTC
v_gene: TRBV7-8
d_gene: TRBD1
abundance: NA
j_gene: TRBJ1-2

CDR3aa: CASSEGIGTQGDEQYF
CDR3nt: TGTGCCAGCAGCGAGGGAATCGGGACTCAAGGCGACGAGCAGTACTTC
v_gene: TRBV9
d_gene: NA
abundance: NA
j_gene: TRBJ2-7

CDR3aa: CASSVAGVAAGDETQYF
CDR3nt: TGTGCCAGCAGCGTAGCTGGAGTCGCGGCGGGAGATGAGACCCAGTACTTC
v_gene: TRBV9
d_gene: TRBD2
abundance: NA
j_gene: TRBJ2-5

CDR3aa: CASSPVGDSNQPQHF
CDR3nt: TGTGCCAGCTCACCTGTGGGAGATAGCAATCAGCCCCAGCATTTT
v_gene: TRBV18
d_gene: NA
abundance: NA
j_gene: TRBJ1-5

CDR3aa: CATSDLDRGDTQYF
CDR3nt: TGTGCCACCAGTGATTTGGACAGGGGAGATACGCAGTATTTT
v_gene: TRBV24-1
d_gene: TRBD1
abundance: NA
j_gene: TRBJ2-3

CDR3aa: CASSDRGGVDTQYF
CDR3nt: TGTGCCAGCAGTGATCGCGGGGGGGTGGATACGCAGTATTTT
v_gene: TRBV2
d_gene: TRBD2
abundance: NA
j_gene: TRBJ2-3

CDR3aa: CACIWGGLVYGYTF
CDR3nt: TGTGCCTGCATCTGGGGAGGTTTGGTCTATGGCTACACCTTC
v_gene: TRBV30
d_gene: NA
abundance: NA
j_gene: TRBJ1-2

CDR3aa: CASSQGFGTHTGELFF
CDR3nt: TGTGCCAGCAGCCAAGGTTTCGGGACCCACACCGGGGAGCTGTTTTTT
v_gene: TRBV3-1/TRBV3-2
d_gene: NA
abundance: NA
j_gene: TRBJ2-2

CDR3aa: CASSQSNGFYEQYF
CDR3nt: TGCGCCAGCAGTCAATCGAACGGATTCTACGAGCAGTACTTC
v_gene: TRBV23-1
d_gene: NA
abundance: NA
j_gene: TRBJ2-7

CDR3aa: CAIRAPQRTDTQYF
CDR3nt: TGTGCCATCAGGGCCCCTCAGAGGACAGATACGCAGTATTTT
v_gene: TRBV10-3
d_gene: NA
abundance: NA
j_gene: TRBJ2-3

CDR3aa: CASSQDRGRRGYTF
CDR3nt: TGTGCCAGCAGCCAAGACCGGGGGCGGCGTGGCTACACCTTC
v_gene: TRBV3-1/TRBV3-2
d_gene: NA
abundance: NA
j_gene: TRBJ1-2

CDR3aa: CASSLADRIGELFF
CDR3nt: TGTGCCAGCAGTCTAGCGGATAGGATCGGGGAGCTGTTTTTT
v_gene: TRBV2
d_gene: TRBD2
abundance: NA
j_gene: TRBJ2-2

CDR3aa: CATSRDSKGNTEAFF
CDR3nt: TGTGCCACCAGCAGAGATTCTAAAGGGAACACTGAAGCTTTCTTT
v_gene: TRBV15
d_gene: NA
abundance: NA
j_gene: TRBJ1-1

CDR3aa: CASSLGNYGEQFF
CDR3nt: TGTGCCAGCAGCTTAGGGAATTATGGTGAGCAGTTCTTC
v_gene: TRBV12-3/TRBV12-4
d_gene: NA
abundance: once
j_gene: TRBJ2-1

CDR3aa: CASPKTRIAGYSWDEQFF
CDR3nt: TGTGCCAGCCCCAAGACACGAATAGCGGGATACTCTTGGGATGAGCAGTTCTTC
v_gene: TRBV21-1
d_gene: NA
abundance: NA
j_gene: TRBJ2-1

CDR3aa: CASSVPFSQPQHF
CDR3nt: TGTGCCAGTAGTGTACCCTTCTCTCAGCCCCAGCATTTT
v_gene: TRBV19
d_gene: NA
abundance: NA
j_gene: TRBJ1-5

CDR3aa: CASSSGGTVQETQYF
CDR3nt: TGTGCCAGCAGCTCCGGGGGGACGGTTCAAGAGACCCAGTACTTC
v_gene: TRBV11-3
d_gene: TRBD2
abundance: NA
j_gene: TRBJ2-5

CDR3aa: CSARDRTEQYF
CDR3nt: TGCAGTGCTAGAGATCGGACCGAGCAGTACTTC
v_gene: TRBV20-1
d_gene: NA
abundance: NA
j_gene: TRBJ2-7

CDR3aa: CASSYSEVLREQYF
CDR3nt: TGTGCCAGCAGTTACTCGGAGGTTCTCCGCGAGCAGTACTTC
v_gene: TRBV6-5
d_gene: NA
abundance: NA
j_gene: TRBJ2-7

CDR3aa: CASTPGPSGNTIYF
CDR3nt: TGTGCCAGCACCCCGGGACCCTCTGGAAACACCATATATTTT
v_gene: TRBV28
d_gene: NA
abundance: NA
j_gene: TRBJ1-3

CDR3aa: CASSPIFGPPPDEQYF
CDR3nt: TGTGCCAGCTCACCAATTTTCGGGCCACCCCCTGACGAGCAGTACTTC
v_gene: TRBV18
d_gene: NA
abundance: NA
j_gene: TRBJ2-7

CDR3aa: CASTPGLAGIRYF
CDR3nt: TGTGCCAGCACCCCGGGACTAGCGGGGATTAGGTACTTC
v_gene: TRBV9
d_gene: TRBD2
abundance: NA
j_gene: TRBJ2-7

CDR3aa: CASSLSGTGYNEQFF
CDR3nt: TGCGCCAGCAGCTTGAGTGGGACAGGGTACAATGAGCAGTTCTTC
v_gene: TRBV5-1
d_gene: TRBD1
abundance: NA
j_gene: TRBJ2-1

CDR3aa: CASSGTGPLNSPLHF
CDR3nt: TGTGCCAGCAGCGGAACAGGGCCCCTCAATTCACCCCTCCACTTT
v_gene: TRBV21-1
d_gene: NA
abundance: NA
j_gene: TRBJ1-6

CDR3aa: CASSPGLAGGWADTQYF
CDR3nt: TGTGCCAGCAGCCCTGGACTAGCGGGGGGCTGGGCAGATACGCAGTATTTT
v_gene: TRBV7-2
d_gene: TRBD2
abundance: NA
j_gene: TRBJ2-3

CDR3aa: CAISESRDPEGDIQYF
CDR3nt: TGTGCCATCAGTGAGTCGAGGGACCCCGAGGGGGACATTCAGTACTTC
v_gene: TRBV10-3
d_gene: NA
abundance: NA
j_gene: TRBJ2-4

CDR3aa: CATDRGGHQPQHF
CDR3nt: TGTGCCACGGACAGGGGAGGCCATCAGCCCCAGCATTTT
v_gene: TRBV6-5
d_gene: TRBD1
abundance: NA
j_gene: TRBJ1-5

CDR3aa: CASSIVDGMNTEAFF
CDR3nt: TGTGCCAGTAGTATCGTGGACGGAATGAACACTGAAGCTTTCTTT
v_gene: TRBV19
d_gene: NA
abundance: once
j_gene: TRBJ1-1

CDR3aa: CASSAYPGSGMNTGELFF
CDR3nt: TGTGCCAGCAGCGCCTACCCTGGTAGCGGAATGAACACCGGGGAGCTGTTTTTT
v_gene: TRBV9
d_gene: NA
abundance: NA
j_gene: TRBJ2-2

CDR3aa: CASSQDDREVDEQYF
CDR3nt: TGTGCCAGCAGCCAAGATGATAGGGAGGTGGACGAGCAGTACTTC
v_gene: TRBV4-2
d_gene: NA
abundance: NA
j_gene: TRBJ2-7

CDR3aa: CASSLTRGNTGELFF
CDR3nt: TGTGCCAGCAGCTTAACCCGGGGAAACACCGGGGAGCTGTTTTTT
v_gene: TRBV7-9
d_gene: NA
abundance: NA
j_gene: TRBJ2-2

CDR3aa: CSVSPGHGYTF
CDR3nt: TGCAGCGTTTCGCCGGGACATGGCTACACCTTC
v_gene: TRBV29-1
d_gene: NA
abundance: NA
j_gene: TRBJ1-2

CDR3aa: CASSLWQGGPGELFF
CDR3nt: TGTGCCAGCAGCTTATGGCAGGGTGGCCCCGGGGAGCTGTTTTTT
v_gene: TRBV7-6
d_gene: NA
abundance: NA
j_gene: TRBJ2-2

CDR3aa: CASSLGTSGTGVETQYF
CDR3nt: TGTGCCAGCAGCTTAGGGACCTCCGGGACAGGGGTTGAGACCCAGTACTTC
v_gene: TRBV5-5
d_gene: TRBD1
abundance: few
j_gene: TRBJ2-5

CDR3aa: CTSSQPGGAENTEAFF
CDR3nt: TGCACCAGCAGCCAACCCGGGGGGGCGGAGAACACTGAAGCTTTCTTT
v_gene: TRBV1
d_gene: NA
abundance: NA
j_gene: TRBJ1-1

CDR3aa: CASSLVGHVQETQYF
CDR3nt: TGTGCCAGCAGCTTAGTGGGACACGTCCAAGAGACCCAGTACTTC
v_gene: TRBV7-9
d_gene: NA
abundance: once
j_gene: TRBJ2-5

CDR3aa: CASSLLGQLNQPQHF
CDR3nt: TGTGCCAGCAGTTTACTTGGACAGCTCAATCAGCCCCAGCATTTT
v_gene: TRBV27
d_gene: NA
abundance: NA
j_gene: TRBJ1-5

CDR3aa: CASSDPGTDSNTEAFF
CDR3nt: TGTGCCAGCAGCGATCCCGGGACAGATAGTAACACTGAAGCTTTCTTT
v_gene: TRBV7-9
d_gene: TRBD1
abundance: few
j_gene: TRBJ1-1

CDR3aa: CASSLGQGKEKLFF
CDR3nt: TGTGCCAGCAGCCTCGGACAGGGGAAAGAAAAACTGTTTTTT
v_gene: TRBV21-1
d_gene: NA
abundance: NA
j_gene: TRBJ1-4

CDR3aa: CASSLTGNQPQHF
CDR3nt: TGTGCCAGCAGCCTAACAGGGAATCAGCCCCAGCATTTT
v_gene: TRBV6-5
d_gene: NA
abundance: NA
j_gene: TRBJ1-5

CDR3aa: CASIQTGLLSHNYGYTF
CDR3nt: TGTGCCAGCATCCAAACCGGGCTCCTTTCCCATAACTATGGCTACACCTTC
v_gene: TRBV5-8
d_gene: NA
abundance: NA
j_gene: TRBJ1-2

CDR3aa: CASSFQGFSYNEQFF
CDR3nt: TGTGCCAGCAGCTTCCAGGGATTCTCCTACAATGAGCAGTTCTTC
v_gene: TRBV7-8
d_gene: NA
abundance: NA
j_gene: TRBJ2-1

CDR3aa: CASSLRGDYNSPLHF
CDR3nt: TGTGCCAGCAGTTTACGGGGGGACTATAATTCACCCCTCCACTTT
v_gene: TRBV28
d_gene: NA
abundance: NA
j_gene: TRBJ1-6

CDR3aa: CASRLATRTDTQYF
CDR3nt: TGTGCCAGCCGACTAGCGACGCGTACAGATACGCAGTATTTT
v_gene: TRBV6-5
d_gene: TRBD2
abundance: few
j_gene: TRBJ2-3

CDR3aa: CASSFRGGPLHF
CDR3nt: TGTGCCAGCAGCTTCCGCGGTGGGCCCCTCCACTTT
v_gene: TRBV6-5
d_gene: NA
abundance: NA
j_gene: TRBJ1-6

CDR3aa: CASSIEDRTLYGYTF
CDR3nt: TGTGCCAGTAGTATAGAAGACAGGACCCTCTATGGCTACACCTTC
v_gene: TRBV19
d_gene: NA
abundance: NA
j_gene: TRBJ1-2

CDR3aa: CASSVGGYSYEQYF
CDR3nt: TGTGCCAGCAGTGTCGGGGGATACTCCTACGAGCAGTACTTC
v_gene: TRBV2
d_gene: NA
abundance: NA
j_gene: TRBJ2-7

CDR3aa: CASSPGPSNTIYF
CDR3nt: TGTGCCAGCAGCCCGGGACCCTCAAACACCATATATTTT
v_gene: TRBV7-2
d_gene: NA
abundance: few
j_gene: TRBJ1-3

CDR3aa: CASSIGQVSEKLFF
CDR3nt: TGTGCCAGTAGTATTGGGCAGGTCTCGGAAAAACTGTTTTTT
v_gene: TRBV19
d_gene: NA
abundance: NA
j_gene: TRBJ1-4

CDR3aa: CASSLMETQYF
CDR3nt: TGTGCCAGCAGTTTAATGGAGACCCAGTACTTC
v_gene: TRBV27
d_gene: NA
abundance: NA
j_gene: TRBJ2-5

CDR3aa: CASSQWVGNSYNEQFF
CDR3nt: TGTGCCAGCAGCCAATGGGTAGGGAACTCCTACAATGAGCAGTTCTTC
v_gene: TRBV5-4
d_gene: NA
abundance: NA
j_gene: TRBJ2-1

CDR3aa: CASSLSGRDQPQHF
CDR3nt: TGTGCCAGCAGCTTGTCAGGGAGGGATCAGCCCCAGCATTTT
v_gene: TRBV5-4
d_gene: NA
abundance: NA
j_gene: TRBJ1-5

CDR3aa: CASSLWGGWAVNTQYF
CDR3nt: TGTGCCAGCAGTTTATGGGGGGGTTGGGCTGTGAATACGCAGTATTTT
v_gene: TRBV28
d_gene: NA
abundance: NA
j_gene: TRBJ2-3

CDR3aa: CASSLGEFNQPQHF
CDR3nt: TGTGCCAGCAGCTTAGGGGAGTTCAATCAGCCCCAGCATTTT
v_gene: TRBV7-9
d_gene: NA
abundance: NA
j_gene: TRBJ1-5

CDR3aa: CASSTANTRGYTF
CDR3nt: TGTGCCAGCAGTACCGCTAACACGAGGGGCTACACCTTC
v_gene: TRBV12-3/TRBV12-4
d_gene: NA
abundance: NA
j_gene: TRBJ1-2

CDR3aa: CASRTLAGVHEQFF
CDR3nt: TGTGCCAGCAGGACCCTAGCGGGGGTTCATGAGCAGTTCTTC
v_gene: TRBV11-2
d_gene: TRBD2
abundance: NA
j_gene: TRBJ2-1

CDR3aa: CASSYTRELAGAYNEQFF
CDR3nt: TGCGCCAGCAGCTACACAAGGGAACTAGCGGGGGCCTACAATGAGCAGTTCTTC
v_gene: TRBV5-1
d_gene: TRBD2
abundance: NA
j_gene: TRBJ2-1